Listed here are 12 T cell receptor beta chains from one sample, sequenced in a study of blood T cell repertoires in COVID-19. Clones were read by immunoSEQ multiplex PCR, and TCRdb kept only the in-frame ones, dropping some. The sample shows hundreds of thousands of clones, 85% to 90% of them seen only once. Sequencing was performed on PBMCs or T cells enriched from blood (not recorded which). Receptors were obtained from a woman aged 50 to 60 who had been exposed to COVID-19.

The genes are TRBV14 and TRBJ1-1; the D is unclear. The CDR3 runs 14 residues. The V end lost 0 bases, the J end lost 10 bases, and 15 bases lay between the germline ends. Looked up from germline, CDR1 is SGHDN and CDR2 is FVKESK. CDR3 sequence reads: CASSQDSGVKRAFF. The CDR3 region has the DNA TGTGCCAGCAGCCAAGATTCAGGTGTGAAAAGAGCTTTCTTT.

The chain is built from TRBV10-3 and TRBJ2-2; the D gene is possibly TRBD1 (5 bases). The CDR3 totals 14 residues. Germline V CDR1 and CDR2: ENHRY, SYGVKD. V lost 8 bases and J lost 1, with 11 bases in between. CDR3 sequence (DNA): TGTGCCATCCGCAGGGAAGTGAACACCGGGGAGCTGTTTTTT. This gives the protein CAIRREVNTGELFF.

The rearrangement uses TRBV4-1 and TRBJ2-3, with 7 bases fitting TRBD2. Losses at the gene ends were 4 bases for V and 10 bases for J; bases not matched to a gene: 17. Germline V gives CDR1 MGHRA, CDR2 YSYEKL. The CDR3 consists of 16 residues. CDR3: CASSRGNERGAVAQYF. The CDR3 DNA reads TGCGCCAGCAGCCGGGGCAACGAGCGGGGCGCCGTCGCGCAGTATTTT.

The rearrangement links TRBV10-3 to TRBJ2-1; TRBD1 aligns across 7 bases. V lost 7 bases to trimming and J lost 1 base; unmatched junction nucleotides: 4. Germline V CDR1 and CDR2: ENHRY, SYGVKD. This CDR3 comprises 14 residues. CDR3 sequence reads: CAIKGTESYNEQFF. DNA for the CDR3: TGTGCCATCAAGGGGACAGAATCCTACAATGAGCAGTTCTTC.

This sequence joins TRBV30 and TRBJ1-6; 9 nucleotides agree with TRBD1. The CDR3 runs 15 residues. Germline-derived CDR1 and CDR2 are GTSNPN and SVGIG (reference sequence). Germline trimming cut 5 bases from V and 8 bases from J; bases unmatched to any gene: 10. CDR3 sequence reads: CAWSPDRGQYSPLHF. CDR3 nucleotides: TGTGCCTGGTCGCCGGACAGGGGTCAATATTCACCCCTCCACTTT.

The chain recombines TRBV28 with TRBJ2-3; D gene unclear. The germline CDR1 and CDR2 sequences are MDHEN and SYDVKM. The CDR3 has 12 residues. The V and J ends lost 6 bases and 1 base respectively, with 5 bases between them. CDR3: CASSRGTDTQYF. CDR3 sequence (DNA): TGTGCCAGCAGCCGGGGCACAGATACGCAGTATTTT.

This clone was counted once. The chain couples TRBV28 to TRBJ2-7; TRBD2 might be the D (6 bases). Germline lookup yields CDR1 MDHEN and CDR2 SYDVKM. V lost 5 bases to trimming and J lost 5 bases, with 13 bases between them. The CDR3 runs 13 residues. Here the CDR3 DNA reads TGTGCCAGCAGTCCCCCGGGAGAACACGAGCAGTACTTC. Translation: CASSPPGEHEQYF.

This clone was found a few times. The genes are TRBV6-5 and TRBJ2-7, with a possible D match to TRBD2 (5 bases). The CDR3 covers 15 residues. V dropped 4 bases and J dropped 5 bases, with 18 bases sitting between them. Germline V gene lookup returns CDR1 MNHEY and CDR2 SVGAGI. The CDR3 loop is CASSLVGFLGDEQYF. The CDR3, as DNA: TGTGCCAGCAGTTTGGTAGGGTTCCTGGGAGACGAGCAGTACTTC.

The chain links TRBV7-8 to TRBJ2-7; D uncertain. V was cut by 2 bases and J by 3 bases, with 2 bases left in between. Germline assignment: CDR1 SGHVS and CDR2 FQNEAQ. This CDR3 spans 11 amino acids. CDR3: CASSLYYEQYF. CDR3 DNA sequence: TGTGCCAGCAGCTTATACTACGAGCAGTACTTC.

In this sample, this clone turned up once. The V and J genes are TRBV28 and TRBJ1-6; 7 bases fit TRBD1. With V trimmed by 6 bases and J by 7 bases, 6 bases remained unmatched. The CDR3 runs to 14 residues. The germline gives CDR1 MDHEN, CDR2 SYDVKM. The CDR3 DNA is TGTGCCAGCAGCACAGGGGTTCCGAATTCACCCCTCCACTTT. Translated: CASSTGVPNSPLHF.

The rearrangement joins TRBV18 to TRBJ2-6; 11 bases are a match to TRBD1. V was clipped by 5 bases and J by 0 bases; unmatched bases: 3. The CDR3 totals 17 residues. Germline CDR1 and CDR2: KGHSH and LQKENI. CDR3 DNA: TGTGCCAGCTCAGGACAGGGGGCACTCTCTGGGGCCAACGTCCTGACTTTC. This encodes CASSGQGALSGANVLTF.

The chain uses TRBV7-9 and TRBJ2-1, with a weak D call TRBD1 (6 bases). Germline V CDR1 and CDR2: SEHNR, FQNEAQ (reference sequence). CDR3 length equals 13 residues. V shed 10 bases and J shed 0 bases, with 10 bases lying between them. CDR3 in amino acids: CATVQGSYNEQFF. The CDR3 DNA reads TGTGCCACAGTACAGGGCTCCTACAATGAGCAGTTCTTC.